The clone carrying this T cell receptor beta chain was recorded a few times. Its cognate antigen is unknown. Trimming cost V 4 bases and J 0 bases, with 11 bases left between them. CDR3 length: 15 amino acids. Germline assignment: CDR1 SGHRS and CDR2 YFSETQ. This entry belongs to a study of long-term antiretroviral therapy in people with HIV. Study background: Samples collected earliest predate the 2015 immediate-ART recommendation by about a decade.

The assay, immunoSEQ v3.0, was run at survey level. Produced via immunoSEQ multiplex PCR; TCRdb's table is partial and in-frame only. The sample records tens of thousands of clones, 70% to 90% being singletons. Study conclusions and caveats: HIV repertoire CDR3 lengths ranged less widely than those of controls.

The material sequenced was unsorted PBMCs, taken 3.2 years before starting antiretroviral therapy. The genes are TRBV5-1 and TRBJ2-1, with D possibly TRBD1 on 5 matching bases. The sequence derives from a middle-aged man with HIV. This chain's CDR3 is CASSPTGNSYNEQFF. The CDR3 coding sequence is TGCGCCAGCAGCCCTACAGGTAACTCCTACAATGAGCAGTTCTTC.